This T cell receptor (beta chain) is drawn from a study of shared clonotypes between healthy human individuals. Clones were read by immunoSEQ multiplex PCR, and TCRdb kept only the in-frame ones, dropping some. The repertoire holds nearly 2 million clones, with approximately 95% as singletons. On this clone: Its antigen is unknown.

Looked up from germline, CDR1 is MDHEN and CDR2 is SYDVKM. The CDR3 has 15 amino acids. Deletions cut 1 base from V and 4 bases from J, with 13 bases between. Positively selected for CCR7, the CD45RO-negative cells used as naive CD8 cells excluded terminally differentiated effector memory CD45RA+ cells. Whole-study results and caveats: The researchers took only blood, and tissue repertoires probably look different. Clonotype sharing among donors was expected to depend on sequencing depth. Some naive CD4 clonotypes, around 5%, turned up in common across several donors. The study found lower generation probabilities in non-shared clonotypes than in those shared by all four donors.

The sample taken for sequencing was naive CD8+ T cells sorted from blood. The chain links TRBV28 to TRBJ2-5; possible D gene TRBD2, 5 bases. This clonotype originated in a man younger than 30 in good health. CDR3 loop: CASSLFEGAAETQYF. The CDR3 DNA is TGTGCCAGCAGTTTATTTGAAGGAGCGGCAGAGACCCAGTACTTC.